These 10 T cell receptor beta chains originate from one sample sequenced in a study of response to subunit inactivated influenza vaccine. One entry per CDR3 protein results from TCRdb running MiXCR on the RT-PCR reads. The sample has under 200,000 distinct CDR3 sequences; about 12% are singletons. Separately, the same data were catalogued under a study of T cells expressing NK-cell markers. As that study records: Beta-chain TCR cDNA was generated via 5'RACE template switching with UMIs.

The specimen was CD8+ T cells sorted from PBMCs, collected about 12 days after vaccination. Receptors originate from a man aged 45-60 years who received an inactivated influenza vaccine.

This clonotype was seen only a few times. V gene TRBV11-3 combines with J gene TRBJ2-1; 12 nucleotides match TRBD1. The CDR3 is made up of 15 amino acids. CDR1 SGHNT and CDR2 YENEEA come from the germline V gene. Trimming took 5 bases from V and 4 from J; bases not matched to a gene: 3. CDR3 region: CASSPGQGAYNEQFF. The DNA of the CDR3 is TGTGCCAGCAGCCCGGGACAGGGGGCGTACAATGAGCAGTTCTTC.

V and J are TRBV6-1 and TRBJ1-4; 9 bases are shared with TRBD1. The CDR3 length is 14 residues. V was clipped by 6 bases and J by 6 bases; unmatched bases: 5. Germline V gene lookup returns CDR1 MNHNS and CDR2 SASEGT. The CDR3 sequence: CASRTTGGHEKLFF. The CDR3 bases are TGTGCCAGCAGAACGACAGGGGGACATGAAAAACTGTTTTTT.

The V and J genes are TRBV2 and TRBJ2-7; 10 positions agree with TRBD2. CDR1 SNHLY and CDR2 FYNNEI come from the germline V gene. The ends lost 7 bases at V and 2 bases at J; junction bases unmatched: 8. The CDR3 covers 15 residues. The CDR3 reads CASKVAGGVTYEQYF. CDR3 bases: TGTGCCAGCAAGGTAGCGGGAGGTGTTACCTACGAGCAGTACTTC.

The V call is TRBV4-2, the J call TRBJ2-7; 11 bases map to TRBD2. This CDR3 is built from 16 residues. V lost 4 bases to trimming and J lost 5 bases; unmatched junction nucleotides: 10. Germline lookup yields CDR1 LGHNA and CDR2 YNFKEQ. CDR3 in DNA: TGTGCCAGCAGCCTGGCAGAGACTAGCGGGGCCAACGAGCAGTACTTC. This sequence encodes CASSLAETSGANEQYF.

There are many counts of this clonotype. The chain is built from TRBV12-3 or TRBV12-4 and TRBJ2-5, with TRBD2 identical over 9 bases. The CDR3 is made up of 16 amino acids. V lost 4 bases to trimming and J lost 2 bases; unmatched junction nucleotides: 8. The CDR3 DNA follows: TGTGCCAGCAGTTCGAGCGGGGGGCACCTTCAAGAGACCCAGTACTTC. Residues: CASSSSGGHLQETQYF.

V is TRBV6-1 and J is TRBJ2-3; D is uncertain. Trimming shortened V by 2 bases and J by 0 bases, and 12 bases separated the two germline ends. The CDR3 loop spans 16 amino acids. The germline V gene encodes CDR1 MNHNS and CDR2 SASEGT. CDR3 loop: CASSEFTATSTDTQYF. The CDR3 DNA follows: TGTGCCAGCAGTGAATTTACAGCTACTAGCACAGATACGCAGTATTTT.

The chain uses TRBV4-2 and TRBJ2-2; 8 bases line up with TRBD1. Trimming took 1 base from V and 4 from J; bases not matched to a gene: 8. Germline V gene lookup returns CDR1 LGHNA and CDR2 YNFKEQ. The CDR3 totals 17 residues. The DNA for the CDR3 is TGTGCCAGCAGCCAAGCCCCGGACAGGGCGGGCACCGGGGAGCTGTTTTTT. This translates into CASSQAPDRAGTGELFF.

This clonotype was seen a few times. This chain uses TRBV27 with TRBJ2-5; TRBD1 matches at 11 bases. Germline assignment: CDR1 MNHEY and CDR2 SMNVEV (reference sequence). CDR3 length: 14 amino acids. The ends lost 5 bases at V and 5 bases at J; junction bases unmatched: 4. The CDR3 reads CASSRTGGRETQYF. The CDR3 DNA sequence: TGTGCCAGCAGTCGGACAGGGGGCAGGGAGACCCAGTACTTC.

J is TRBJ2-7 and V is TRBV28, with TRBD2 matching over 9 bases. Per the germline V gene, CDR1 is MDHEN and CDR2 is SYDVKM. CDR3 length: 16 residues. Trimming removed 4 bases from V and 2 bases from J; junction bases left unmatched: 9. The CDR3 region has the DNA TGTGCCAGCAGTTACCTCACTAGCGGGCTTACCTACGAGCAGTACTTC. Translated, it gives CASSYLTSGLTYEQYF.

CDR3: CASSLFLGSLSYEQYF. The CDR3 DNA reads TGTGCCAGCAGTTTATTTCTAGGCTCCCTCTCCTACGAGCAGTACTTC. The chain combines TRBV28 with TRBJ2-7; D gene ambiguous. The V end lost 1 base, the J end lost 0 bases, and 13 bases lay between the germline ends. The CDR3 has 16 amino acids. The germline V gene has CDR1 MDHEN and CDR2 SYDVKM.